Following are 3 T cell receptor beta chains from one sample sequenced in a study of T cell responses to AZD1222 COVID-19 vaccine. Using immunoSEQ multiplex PCR, the repertoire was profiled, and TCRdb retains in-frame clones only, with some absent. The sample carries 85,000 to 130,000 clones, roughly 92% recorded once. Material: peripheral blood, obtained on day 0 of AZD1222 vaccination. All receptors come from an adult in good health.

This chain uses TRBV5-5 with TRBJ2-7; TRBD2 matches 9 bases. V lost 0 bases and J lost 2; bases outside the gene matches: 9. The CDR3 has 17 amino acids. Germline CDR1 SGHKS, CDR2 YYEKEE (reference sequence). CDR3 amino acids: CASSLGGISGRAYEQYF. The CDR3 bases are TGTGCCAGCAGCTTGGGGGGGATTAGCGGGAGAGCCTACGAGCAGTACTTC. The complete variable domain, with remaining parts taken from reference TRBV5-5 and TRBJ2-7, reads DAGVTQSPTHLIKTRGQQVTLRCSPISGHKSVSWYQQVLGQGPQFIFQYYEKEERGRGNFPDRFSARQFPNYSSELNVNALLLGDSALYLCASSLGGISGRAYEQYFGPGTRLTVT.

J is TRBJ2-7 and V is TRBV5-4; 8 bases are a match to TRBD1. CDR1 and CDR2 from the germline V gene are SGHNT and YYREEE (reference sequence). The CDR3 contains 14 residues. Germline trimming cut 2 bases from V and 5 bases from J; bases unmatched to any gene: 6. CDR3 protein: CASSFQGASDEQYF. CDR3 bases: TGTGCCAGCAGCTTCCAGGGGGCCAGCGACGAGCAGTACTTC.

The V call is TRBV30, the J call TRBJ1-2; D gene uncertain. This CDR3 contains 12 residues. V lost 4 bases to trimming and J lost 2 bases, with 8 bases between them. Germline assignment: CDR1 GTSNPN and CDR2 SVGIG (reference sequence). CDR3 protein: CAWTKSNYGYTF. In DNA, the CDR3 is TGTGCCTGGACTAAAAGCAACTATGGCTACACCTTC.